This paragraph covers one TCR beta chain sequence. What it binds is not known. The sample belongs to a study of metastatic and nonmetastatic thyroid tumors. Looking at the study overall: Malignant and benign thyroid patients had repertoires compared in peripheral blood and tumor or nodule tissue.

Germline loops: CDR1 MDHEN, CDR2 SYDVKM. This CDR3 comprises 12 residues. Trimming removed 2 bases from V and 4 bases from J, with 5 bases in between. How the authors handled the data: A papillary thyroid cancer distant-metastasis classifier was built from CDR3 differences across clinicopathological groups. TCRdb re-called the PCR reads with MiXCR. The authors' filters were not applied to this entry. The sample contains around 2,800 clones, roughly 26% of which appear only once. Study-level points and caveats: A significant increase in TCR beta diversity was reportedly seen in malignant thyroid tumors relative to benign nodules, in blood and tumor.

There were no patients who had received any treatment before thyroid surgery. The sequencing input was tumor tissue. This TCR was recovered from a female donor with papillary thyroid cancer or a benign thyroid nodule (not recorded which). Some clones in this sample may be carry-over from other donors' samples. The chain has TRBV28 and TRBJ1-2, with D unresolved. CDR3 nucleotides: TGTGCCAGCAGTTTAAGAGGCTATGGCTACACCTTC. This encodes CASSLRGYGYTF.